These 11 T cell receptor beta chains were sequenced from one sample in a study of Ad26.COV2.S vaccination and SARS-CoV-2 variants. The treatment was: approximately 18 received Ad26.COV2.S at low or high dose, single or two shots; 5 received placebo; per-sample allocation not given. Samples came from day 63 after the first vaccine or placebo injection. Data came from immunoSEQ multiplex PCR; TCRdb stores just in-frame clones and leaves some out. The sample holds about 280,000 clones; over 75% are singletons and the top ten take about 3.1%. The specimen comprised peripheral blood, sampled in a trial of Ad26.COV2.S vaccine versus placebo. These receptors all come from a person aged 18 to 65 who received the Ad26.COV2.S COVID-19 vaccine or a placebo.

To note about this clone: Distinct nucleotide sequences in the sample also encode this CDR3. Here the CDR3 reads CASRRQGLNTEAFF. CDR3 bases: TGTGCCAGCAGGCGACAGGGCTTGAACACTGAAGCTTTCTTT. This chain links TRBV2 with TRBJ1-1, with TRBD1 matching 7 bases. The J segment lost 0 bases and the V segment lost 6 bases, leaving 4 bases of the junction unmatched. This CDR3 is 14 amino acids long. CDR1 and CDR2 (germline): SNHLY, FYNNEI.

CDR3 DNA: TGCGCCAGCAGCTTGGCCTTGGGACGCGAGCAGTACTTC. Its protein is CASSLALGREQYF. The J gene is TRBJ2-7, the V gene TRBV5-1; D is tentatively TRBD1 or TRBD2 (5 bases each). The CDR3 has 13 amino acids. V was pared by 0 bases and J by 6 bases, with 10 bases between. Germline V CDR1 and CDR2: SGHRS, YFSETQ.

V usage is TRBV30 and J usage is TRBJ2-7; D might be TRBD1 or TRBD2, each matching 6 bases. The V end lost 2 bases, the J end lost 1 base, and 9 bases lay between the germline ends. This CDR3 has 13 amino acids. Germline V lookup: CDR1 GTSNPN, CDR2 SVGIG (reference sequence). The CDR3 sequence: CAWSRGVSYEQYF. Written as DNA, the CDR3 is TGTGCCTGGAGTAGGGGGGTGTCCTACGAGCAGTACTTC.

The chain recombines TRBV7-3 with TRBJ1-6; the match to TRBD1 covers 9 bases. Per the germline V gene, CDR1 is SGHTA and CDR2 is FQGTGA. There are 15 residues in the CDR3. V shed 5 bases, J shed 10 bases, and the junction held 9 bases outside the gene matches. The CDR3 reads CASSRTGGARSPLHF. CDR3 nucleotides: TGTGCCAGCAGCAGAACAGGGGGCGCAAGGTCACCCCTCCACTTT.

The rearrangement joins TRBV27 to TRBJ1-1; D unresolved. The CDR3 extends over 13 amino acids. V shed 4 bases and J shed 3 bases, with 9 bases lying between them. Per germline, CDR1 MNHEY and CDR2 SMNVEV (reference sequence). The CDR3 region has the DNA TGTGCCAGCAGTTGGGAGGTTGACACTGAAGCTTTCTTT. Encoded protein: CASSWEVDTEAFF.

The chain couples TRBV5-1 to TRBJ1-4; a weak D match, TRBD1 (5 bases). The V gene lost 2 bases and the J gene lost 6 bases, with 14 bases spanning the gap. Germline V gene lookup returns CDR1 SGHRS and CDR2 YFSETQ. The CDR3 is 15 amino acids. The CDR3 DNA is TGCGCCAGCAGCTTATGGAGAGGAGGGGATGAAAAACTGTTTTTT. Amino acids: CASSLWRGGDEKLFF.

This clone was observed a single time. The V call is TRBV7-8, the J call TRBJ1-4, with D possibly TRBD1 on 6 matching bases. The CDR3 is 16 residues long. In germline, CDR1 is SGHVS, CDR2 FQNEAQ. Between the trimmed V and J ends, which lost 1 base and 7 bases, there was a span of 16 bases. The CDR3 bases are TGTGCCAGCAGCTTAGGTCTTAGGGGGAGAGGTGAAAAACTGTTTTTT. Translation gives CASSLGLRGRGEKLFF.

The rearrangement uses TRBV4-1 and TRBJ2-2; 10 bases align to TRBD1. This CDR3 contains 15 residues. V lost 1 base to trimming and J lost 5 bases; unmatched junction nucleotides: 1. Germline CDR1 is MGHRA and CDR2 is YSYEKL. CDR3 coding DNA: TGCGCCAGCAGCCAAGGACAGGGGGCGACCGGGGAGCTGTTTTTT. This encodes CASSQGQGATGELFF.

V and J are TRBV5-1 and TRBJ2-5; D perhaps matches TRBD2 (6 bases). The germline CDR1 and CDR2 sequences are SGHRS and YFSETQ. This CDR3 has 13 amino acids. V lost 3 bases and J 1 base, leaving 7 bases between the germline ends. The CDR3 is CASSSGGQETQYF. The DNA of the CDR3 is TGCGCCAGCAGCTCCGGGGGCCAAGAGACCCAGTACTTC. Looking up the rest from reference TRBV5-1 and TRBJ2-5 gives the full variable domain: KAGVTQTPRYLIKTRGQQVTLSCSPISGHRSVSWYQQTPGQGLQFLFEYFSETQRNKGNFPGRFSGRQFSNSRSEMNVSTLELGDSALYLCASSSGGQETQYFGPGTRLLVL.

In DNA, the CDR3 is TGCAGCGTCGCGACAGGGCTCGAAGCTTTCTTT. It specifies CSVATGLEAFF. The rearrangement uses TRBV29-1 and TRBJ1-1; 7 bases are a match to TRBD1. Trimming at V came to 6 bases and at J to 8 bases, leaving 6 bases not matched to a gene. Germline lookup yields CDR1 SQVTM and CDR2 ANQGSEA. CDR3 length: 11 residues.

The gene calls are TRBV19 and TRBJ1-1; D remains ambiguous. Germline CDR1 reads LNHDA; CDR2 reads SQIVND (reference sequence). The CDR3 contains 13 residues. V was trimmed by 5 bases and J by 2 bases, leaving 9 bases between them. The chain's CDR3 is CASSFTQNTEAFF. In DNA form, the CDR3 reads TGTGCCAGTAGTTTCACACAAAACACTGAAGCTTTCTTT.